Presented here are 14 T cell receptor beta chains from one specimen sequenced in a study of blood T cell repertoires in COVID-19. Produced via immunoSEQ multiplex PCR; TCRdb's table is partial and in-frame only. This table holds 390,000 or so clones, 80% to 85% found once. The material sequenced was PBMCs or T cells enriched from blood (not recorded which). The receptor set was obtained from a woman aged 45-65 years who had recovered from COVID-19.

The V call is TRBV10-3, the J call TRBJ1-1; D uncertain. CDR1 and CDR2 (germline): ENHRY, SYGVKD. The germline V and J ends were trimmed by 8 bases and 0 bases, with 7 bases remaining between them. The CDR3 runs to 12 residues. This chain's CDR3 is CAIGGVNTEAFF. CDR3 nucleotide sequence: TGTGCCATCGGAGGAGTGAACACTGAAGCTTTCTTT.

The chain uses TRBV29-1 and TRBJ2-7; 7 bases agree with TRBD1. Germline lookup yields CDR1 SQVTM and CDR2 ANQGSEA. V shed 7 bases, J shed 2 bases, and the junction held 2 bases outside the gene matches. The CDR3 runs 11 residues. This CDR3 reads CSAGTAYEQYF. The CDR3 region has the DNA TGCAGCGCGGGGACAGCCTACGAGCAGTACTTC.

CDR3 sequence reads: CASSLQGATALMNTEAFF. The DNA for the CDR3 is TGCGCCAGCAGCCTACAAGGGGCGACGGCACTAATGAACACTGAAGCTTTCTTT. This rearrangement joins TRBV4-1 to TRBJ1-1, with D possibly TRBD1 on 5 matching bases. In germline, CDR1 is MGHRA, CDR2 YSYEKL. The CDR3 totals 18 residues. V gave up 4 bases and J gave up 0 bases, with 21 bases separating them.

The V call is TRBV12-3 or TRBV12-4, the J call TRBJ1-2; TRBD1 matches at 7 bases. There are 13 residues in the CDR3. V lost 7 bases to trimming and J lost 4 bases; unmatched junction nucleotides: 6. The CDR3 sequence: CASTPGQFYGYTF. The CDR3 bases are TGTGCCAGCACCCCGGGACAGTTCTATGGCTACACCTTC.

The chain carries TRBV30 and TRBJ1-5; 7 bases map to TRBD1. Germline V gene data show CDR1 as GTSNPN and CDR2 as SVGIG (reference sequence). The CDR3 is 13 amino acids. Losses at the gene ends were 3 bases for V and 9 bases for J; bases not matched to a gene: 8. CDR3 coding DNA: TGTGCCTGGAGCGGGACAGCCTCACGGCCCCAGCATTTT. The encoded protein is CAWSGTASRPQHF. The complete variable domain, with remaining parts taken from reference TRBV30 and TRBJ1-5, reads SQTIHQWPATLVQPVGSPLSLECTVEGTSNPNLYWYRQAAGRGLQLLFYSVGIGQISSEVPQNLSASRPQDRQFILSSKKLLLSDSGFYLCAWSGTASRPQHFGDGTRLSIL.

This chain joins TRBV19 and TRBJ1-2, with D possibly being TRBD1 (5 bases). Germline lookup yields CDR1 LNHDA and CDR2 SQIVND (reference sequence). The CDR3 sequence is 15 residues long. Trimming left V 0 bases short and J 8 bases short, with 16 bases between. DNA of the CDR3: TGTGCCAGTAGTATAGATTCATGGGGGGTCGGAGGCTACACCTTC. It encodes CASSIDSWGVGGYTF.

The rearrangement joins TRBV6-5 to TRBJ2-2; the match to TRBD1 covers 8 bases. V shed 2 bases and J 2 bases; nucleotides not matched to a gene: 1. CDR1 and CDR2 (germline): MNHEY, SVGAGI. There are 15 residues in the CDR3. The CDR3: CASSYGQGNTGELFF. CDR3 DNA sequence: TGTGCCAGCAGTTACGGACAGGGAAACACCGGGGAGCTGTTTTTT.

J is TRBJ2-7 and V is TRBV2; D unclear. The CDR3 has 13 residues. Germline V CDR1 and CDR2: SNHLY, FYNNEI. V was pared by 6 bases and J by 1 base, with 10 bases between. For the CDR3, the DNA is TGTGCCAGCAGAACCGACGGGTCCTACGAGCAGTACTTC. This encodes CASRTDGSYEQYF.

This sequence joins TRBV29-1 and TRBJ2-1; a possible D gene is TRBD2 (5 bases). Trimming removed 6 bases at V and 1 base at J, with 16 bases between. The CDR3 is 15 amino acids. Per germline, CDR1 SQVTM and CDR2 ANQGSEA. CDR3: CSVVRAGRSYNEQFF. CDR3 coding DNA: TGCAGCGTGGTCCGGGCGGGCCGATCCTACAATGAGCAGTTCTTC.

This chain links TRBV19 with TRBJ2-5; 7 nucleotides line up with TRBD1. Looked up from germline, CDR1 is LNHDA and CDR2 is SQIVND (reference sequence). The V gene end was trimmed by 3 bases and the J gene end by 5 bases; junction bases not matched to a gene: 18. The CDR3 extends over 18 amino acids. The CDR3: CASSIRGGRVTLGETQYF. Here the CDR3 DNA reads TGTGCCAGTAGTATCCGAGGGGGCAGGGTGACGCTGGGGGAGACCCAGTACTTC.

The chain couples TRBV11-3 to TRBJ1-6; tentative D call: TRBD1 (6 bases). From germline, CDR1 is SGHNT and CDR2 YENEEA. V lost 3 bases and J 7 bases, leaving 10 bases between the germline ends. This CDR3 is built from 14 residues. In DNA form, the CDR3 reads TGTGCCAGCAGCTTCAGGGGCGGAAATTCACCCCTCCACTTT. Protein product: CASSFRGGNSPLHF.

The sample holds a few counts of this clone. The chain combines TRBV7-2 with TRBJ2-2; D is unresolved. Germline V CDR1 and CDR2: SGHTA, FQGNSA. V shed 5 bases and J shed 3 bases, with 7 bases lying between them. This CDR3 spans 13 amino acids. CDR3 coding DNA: TGTGCCAGCAGCCAGTATTACACCGGGGAGCTGTTTTTT. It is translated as CASSQYYTGELFF. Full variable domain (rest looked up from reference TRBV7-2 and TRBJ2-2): GAGVSQSPSNKVTEKGKDVELRCDPISGHTALYWYRQSLGQGLEFLIYFQGNSAPDKSGLPSDRFSAERTGGSVSTLTIQRTQQEDSAVYLCASSQYYTGELFFGEGSRLTVL.

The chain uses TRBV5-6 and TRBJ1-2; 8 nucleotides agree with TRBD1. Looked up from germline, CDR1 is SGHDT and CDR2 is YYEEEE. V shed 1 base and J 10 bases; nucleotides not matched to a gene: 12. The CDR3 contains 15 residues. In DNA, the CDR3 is TGTGCCAGCAGCTTGTACAACCGACAGGGGAACTTCTACACCTTC. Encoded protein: CASSLYNRQGNFYTF.

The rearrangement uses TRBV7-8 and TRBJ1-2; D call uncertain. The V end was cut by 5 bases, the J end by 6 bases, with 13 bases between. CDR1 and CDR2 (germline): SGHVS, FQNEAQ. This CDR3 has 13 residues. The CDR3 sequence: CASSPPREHGYTF. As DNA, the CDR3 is TGTGCCAGCAGCCCCCCCCGTGAGCATGGCTACACCTTC.